A single sample gave rise to the 2 T cell receptor beta chains below, sequenced in a study of TIL therapy for anti-PD-1-resistant metastatic lung cancer. Sequencing used immunoSEQ v3. Data came from immunoSEQ multiplex PCR; TCRdb stores just in-frame clones and leaves some out. The table lists 55,000 to 65,000 clones, roughly 80% of them singletons, with about 1.8% in the top ten. Stated time point: pre-treatment sample, taken before nivolumab and TIL therapy. Sequenced material: blood, taken at baseline. The receptor source for this set is a person aged 25-79 years with non-small cell lung cancer.

V usage is TRBV7-9 and J usage is TRBJ2-3; 7 nucleotides align to TRBD1. This CDR3 contains 14 residues. V lost 5 bases and J lost 3; bases outside the gene matches: 5. Germline lookup yields CDR1 SEHNR and CDR2 FQNEAQ (reference sequence). The CDR3 region is CASSPGQVTDTQYF. The CDR3 nucleotides are TGTGCCAGCAGCCCAGGACAGGTGACAGATACGCAGTATTTT.

The chain has TRBV28 and TRBJ1-5; no definite D call. The CDR3 has 16 amino acids. Germline assignment: CDR1 MDHEN and CDR2 SYDVKM. V lost 6 bases and J lost 2, with 17 bases in between. CDR3 protein: CASSLGGEWRNQPQHF. The CDR3 bases are TGTGCCAGCAGCCTAGGCGGGGAGTGGCGCAATCAGCCCCAGCATTTT.